Presented here are 32 T cell receptor beta chains from one specimen sequenced in a study of OX40 agonist ivuxolimab in advanced cancers. Assay: immunoSEQ multiplex PCR; the TCRdb copy retains only in-frame clones and omits some. The sample carries more than 70,000 clones, around 82% recorded once. The source was CD4+ or CD8+ T cells sorted from blood, collected in a trial of the OX40 agonist ivuxolimab. The receptors here all came from an adult with an advanced solid tumor such as melanoma, head and neck, liver or kidney cancer.

Concerning this clone itself: At one end the junction does not follow the germline gene, possibly because of a read error. The chain carries TRBV19 and TRBJ2-2; 9 positions match TRBD1. Germline CDR1 LNHDA, CDR2 SQIVND (reference sequence). This CDR3 is built from 16 residues. CDR3 region: CATSSLDRGKGGELFF. The CDR3 DNA reads TGTGCCACTAGTAGTTTGGACAGGGGTAAAGGCGGGGAGCTGTTTTTT. The variable domain in full, completed from reference TRBV19 and TRBJ2-2, reads DGGITQSPKYLFRKEGQNVTLSCEQNLNHDAMYWYRQDPGQGLRLIYYSQIVNDFQKGDIAEGYSVSREKKESFPLTVTSAQKNPTAFYLCATSSLDRGKGGELFFGEGSRLTVL.

The chain links TRBV30 to TRBJ1-3; D not resolved. Germline V gene data show CDR1 as GTSNPN and CDR2 as SVGIG (reference sequence). With 8 bases removed from V and 0 bases from J, the gap between germline ends came to 17 bases. This CDR3 region has 15 residues. CDR3: CAPSRWGSSGNTIYF. The CDR3 DNA follows: TGTGCCCCTTCTAGGTGGGGAAGCTCTGGAAACACCATATATTTT.

The gene calls are TRBV6-6 and TRBJ2-5; D may be TRBD1 or TRBD2 (5 bases each). Germline assignment: CDR1 MNHNY and CDR2 SVGAGI (reference sequence). The V end was cut by 2 bases, the J end by 9 bases, with 19 bases between. The CDR3 runs to 15 residues. The chain's CDR3 is CASSYGDLEAGAQYF. The CDR3 nucleotides are TGTGCCAGCAGTTACGGGGACCTCGAGGCTGGGGCCCAGTACTTC.

V is TRBV7-9 and J is TRBJ2-1; TRBD1 or TRBD2 may be the D gene (6 bases each). The CDR3 contains 15 residues. CDR1 is SEHNR and CDR2 is FQNEAQ in the germline V gene (reference sequence). V was pared by 5 bases and J by 6 bases, with 17 bases between. The CDR3 is CASSPRGNRVNEQFF. The CDR3 nucleotides are TGTGCCAGCAGCCCCCGGGGGAACAGGGTCAATGAGCAGTTCTTC.

The chain joins TRBV28 to TRBJ1-1; 9 bases fit TRBD1. The CDR3 extends over 15 amino acids. Germline loops: CDR1 MDHEN, CDR2 SYDVKM. J lost 1 base, V lost 6 bases, and 6 bases had no gene match. Here the CDR3 DNA reads TGTGCCAGCAGGTCCGGGACAGGGTGGAACACTGAAGCTTTCTTT. This sequence encodes CASRSGTGWNTEAFF.

V usage is TRBV13 and J usage is TRBJ2-2; tentatively, D is TRBD2 (6 bases). Trimming removed 2 bases at V and 6 bases at J, with 19 bases between. The CDR3 has 17 residues. Germline V gives CDR1 PRHDT, CDR2 FYEKMQ (reference sequence). Here the CDR3 reads CASSLFSAAGNPGELFF. DNA for the CDR3: TGTGCCAGCAGCTTATTCTCGGCGGCGGGGAATCCCGGGGAGCTGTTTTTT.

The chain is built from TRBV7-2 and TRBJ2-3; D possibly corresponds to TRBD2 (5 bases). The V end was cut by 4 bases, the J end by 4 bases, with 12 bases between. Germline CDR1 and CDR2: SGHTA and FQGNSA. There are 14 residues in the CDR3. The CDR3 nucleotides read TGTGCCAGCAGCTCCCACCATAGCGCAGATACGCAGTATTTT. Protein: CASSSHHSADTQYF. Together with reference TRBV7-2 and TRBJ2-3, the CDR3 gives the full variable domain: GAGVSQSPSNKVTEKGKDVELRCDPISGHTALYWYRQSLGQGLEFLIYFQGNSAPDKSGLPSDRFSAERTGGSVSTLTIQRTQQEDSAVYLCASSSHHSADTQYFGPGTRLTVL.

The rearrangement uses TRBV7-3 and TRBJ2-6; 7 bases agree with TRBD2. Germline CDR1 SGHTA, CDR2 FQGTGA. This CDR3 comprises 13 residues. The J segment lost 2 bases and the V segment lost 8 bases, leaving 0 bases of the junction unmatched. The CDR3 sequence is CASGTTGANVLTF. The CDR3, as DNA: TGTGCCAGCGGGACTACTGGGGCCAACGTCCTGACTTTC. The variable domain in full, with the rest retrieved from reference TRBV7-3 and TRBJ2-6, is GAGVSQTPSNKVTEKGKYVELRCDPISGHTALYWYRQSLGQGPEFLIYFQGTGAADDSGLPNDRFFAVRPEGSVSTLKIQRTERGDSAVYLCASGTTGANVLTFGAGSRLTVL.

The V and J genes are TRBV4-3 and TRBJ1-6, with D perhaps matching TRBD1 (5 bases). CDR1 and CDR2 (germline): LGHNA, YSLEER. The CDR3 has 19 amino acids. Trimming removed 0 bases from V and 0 bases from J, with 15 bases in between. Here the CDR3 reads CASSQEAWPGSSYNSPLHF. CDR3 DNA: TGCGCCAGCAGCCAAGAGGCGTGGCCAGGGAGCTCCTATAATTCACCCCTCCACTTT.

The V call is TRBV2, the J call TRBJ2-7, with 9 bases aligning to TRBD1. Germline V lookup: CDR1 SNHLY, CDR2 FYNNEI. Losses at the gene ends were 4 bases for V and 7 bases for J; bases not matched to a gene: 5. The CDR3 extends over 13 amino acids. CDR3 nucleotides: TGTGCCAGCAGTGGAACAGGGGGCGGAGAGCAGTACTTC. Its translation is CASSGTGGGEQYF.

The chain combines TRBV28 with TRBJ2-1, with 7 bases fitting TRBD1. CDR1 is MDHEN, CDR2 SYDVKM, per germline. The CDR3 length is 14 residues. The V gene end was trimmed by 5 bases and the J gene end by 10 bases; junction bases not matched to a gene: 11. CDR3 DNA sequence: TGTGCCAGCAGTCCCCACTCTGACAGGGTCGAGCAGTTCTTC. The encoded protein is CASSPHSDRVEQFF.

The chain employs TRBV6-1 and TRBJ1-5; the D gene is possibly TRBD1 (5 bases). This CDR3 comprises 13 residues. Germline CDR1 reads MNHNS; CDR2 reads SASEGT. The V gene lost 7 bases and the J gene lost 8 bases, with 15 bases spanning the gap. The CDR3 nucleotides read TGTGCCAGCACCCCAGACAGCCCAAAGCCCCAGCATTTT. Protein product: CASTPDSPKPQHF.

This chain connects TRBV6-6 to TRBJ2-7, with a possible D match to TRBD2 (6 bases). The germline V and J ends were trimmed by 6 bases and 1 base, with 10 bases remaining between them. Germline V lookup: CDR1 MNHNY, CDR2 SVGAGI (reference sequence). The length of the CDR3 is 13 residues. CDR3 nucleotide sequence: TGTGCCAGCAGCCCCGGGGGATCCTACGAGCAGTACTTC. Translating it yields CASSPGGSYEQYF.

This clone was seen only a few times. V gene TRBV6-5 combines with J gene TRBJ1-2; 8 positions agree with TRBD1. Germline-derived CDR1 and CDR2 are MNHEY and SVGAGI. CDR3 length: 15 residues. J gave up 6 bases and V 8 bases, and 14 bases lay outside the gene matches. The CDR3 loop reads CASAKGRGPFHGYTF. The CDR3 nucleotides are TGTGCCAGCGCGAAGGGCAGGGGGCCCTTTCATGGCTACACCTTC.

A single count supports this clone. The chain couples TRBV28 to TRBJ2-2; 9 bases map to TRBD2. The CDR3 consists of 15 residues. CDR1 and CDR2 from the germline V gene are MDHEN and SYDVKM. With V trimmed by 7 bases and J by 9 bases, 12 bases remained unmatched. CDR3 DNA: TGTGCCAGCAAGCTGGGACTAGCATCGCCGAGGGAGCTGTTTTTT. Protein: CASKLGLASPRELFF.

This clone was seen a single time. This chain links TRBV5-1 with TRBJ2-1; the D gene is possibly TRBD1 (6 bases). Trimming removed 4 bases at V and 6 bases at J, with 17 bases between. Germline values: CDR1 SGHRS, CDR2 YFSETQ. CDR3 length: 15 residues. CDR3 protein: CASSPWTVTGNEQFF. The CDR3 nucleotides read TGCGCCAGCAGCCCCTGGACAGTCACGGGCAATGAGCAGTTCTTC.

The V gene is TRBV14, the J gene TRBJ2-3, with TRBD2 matching 9 bases. Per germline, CDR1 SGHDN and CDR2 FVKESK. Germline trimming cut 4 bases from V and 4 bases from J; bases unmatched to any gene: 3. There are 14 residues in the CDR3. CDR3 sequence reads: CASSRAGGADTQYF. For the CDR3, the DNA is TGTGCCAGCAGCCGAGCGGGAGGTGCAGATACGCAGTATTTT.

The V call is TRBV7-3, the J call TRBJ2-3; 9 positions match TRBD1. The germline V gene has CDR1 SGHTA and CDR2 FQGTGA. The V and J ends lost 5 bases and 0 bases, in that order; junction bases with no gene match: 9. CDR3 length equals 17 residues. CDR3 loop: CASSRGTGISSTDTQYF. Here the CDR3 DNA reads TGTGCCAGCAGCCGGGGGACAGGGATATCGAGCACAGATACGCAGTATTTT.

V and J are TRBV27 and TRBJ2-7; maybe TRBD1 (6 bases). Germline CDR1 reads MNHEY; CDR2 reads SMNVEV (reference sequence). Trimming took off 6 bases at V and 0 bases at J, with 12 bases between the two ends. The CDR3 spans 14 residues. CDR3 region: CASSVDRNSYEQYF. CDR3 in DNA: TGTGCCAGCAGCGTAGACAGGAACTCCTACGAGCAGTACTTC.

CDR3 amino acids: CASSVGQGDTEAFF. Here the CDR3 DNA reads TGTGCCAGCAGCGTTGGACAGGGGGACACTGAAGCTTTCTTT. The V gene is TRBV21-1, the J gene TRBJ1-1; TRBD1 reflects the table's D call only, with no check against the DNA. TRBV21-1 counts as a pseudogene. This CDR3 has 14 amino acids.

CDR3 sequence: CASSTDRQGAGTF. In DNA, the CDR3 is TGTGCCAGCAGCACCGACAGGCAGGGAGCAGGCACCTTC. This chain joins TRBV11-2 and TRBJ1-2, with D possibly matching TRBD1 (6 bases). CDR1 is SGHAT, CDR2 FQNNGV, per germline. Trimming removed 5 bases at V and 13 bases at J, with 20 bases between. The CDR3 spans 13 residues.

The V and J genes are TRBV28 and TRBJ1-2; D not certain. The CDR3 is 13 residues long. The ends were cut back, 5 bases at V and 11 bases at J, with 18 bases in the middle. CDR1 is MDHEN, CDR2 SYDVKM, per germline. In nucleotides, the CDR3 is TGTGCCAGCAGTCCCCGGGCGGCAACATCATACACCTTC. The encoded protein is CASSPRAATSYTF.

V is TRBV28 and J is TRBJ1-4; D uncertain. The CDR3 runs to 16 residues. CDR1 is MDHEN and CDR2 is SYDVKM in the germline V gene. Trimming pared 7 bases from V and 0 bases from J, leaving 15 bases between. CDR3 nucleotides: TGTGCCAGCACCTTCTATCGGGGAACAACTAATGAAAAACTGTTTTTT. This encodes CASTFYRGTTNEKLFF.

The chain combines TRBV28 with TRBJ2-4; possible D gene TRBD2, 5 bases. The CDR3 runs to 12 residues. The germline gives CDR1 MDHEN, CDR2 SYDVKM. V was pared by 4 bases and J by 8 bases, with 9 bases between. The CDR3 DNA follows: TGTGCCAGCAGTTCCTCGGGGTACATTCAGTACTTC. Translated: CASSSSGYIQYF.

This clone was seen only a few times. CDR3 in DNA: TGTGCCAGCAGCATTCATGGACTAGCGGGGGGCACCGGGGAGCTGTTTTTT. This gives the protein CASSIHGLAGGTGELFF. The V gene is TRBV9, the J gene TRBJ2-2, with 14 bases lining up with TRBD2. Germline assignment: CDR1 SGDLS and CDR2 YYNGEE. This CDR3 has 17 amino acids. V shed 4 bases, J shed 4 bases, and the junction held 6 bases outside the gene matches.

The CDR3 sequence: CASSASRWDRVYNEQFF. DNA for the CDR3: TGCGCCAGCAGCGCGTCGCGGTGGGACAGGGTCTACAATGAGCAGTTCTTC. The J gene is TRBJ2-1, the V gene TRBV5-1, with TRBD1 matching 9 bases. With 4 bases clipped from V and 3 bases from J, the junction kept 11 bases outside the gene matches. CDR3 length: 17 residues. Germline values: CDR1 SGHRS, CDR2 YFSETQ.

The rearrangement uses TRBV1 and TRBJ2-1; the DNA was not compared with TRBD2, the D call given in the table. TRBV1 constitutes a pseudogene. The CDR3 runs 17 residues. Here the CDR3 reads CTSSHPRTSGKANEQFF. In nucleotides, the CDR3 is TGCACCAGCAGCCACCCCCGGACTAGCGGGAAGGCGAATGAGCAGTTCTTC.

A single count supports this clone. Here the CDR3 DNA reads TGTGCCAGTTTAGGACTAGCGGGATCTTACACCGGGGAGCTGTTTTTT. Translating gives CASLGLAGSYTGELFF. The V and J genes are TRBV19 and TRBJ2-2; 12 bases align to TRBD2. This CDR3 contains 16 residues. The junction had 7 bases not matched to a gene; V was cut back by 8 bases and J by 3 bases. CDR1 and CDR2 (germline): LNHDA, SQIVND (reference sequence).

The chain links TRBV29-1 to TRBJ2-1, with D possibly TRBD1 on 5 matching bases. Germline V CDR1 and CDR2: SQVTM, ANQGSEA. The CDR3 is 14 residues long. Trimming removed 7 bases from V and 8 bases from J, with 21 bases in between. CDR3 nucleotides: TGCAGCGGTGCGCTACAGGTTGTTGTCGATGAGCAGTTCTTC. Amino acids: CSGALQVVVDEQFF.

This rearrangement joins TRBV28 to TRBJ2-2; D is uncertain. Germline V gives CDR1 MDHEN, CDR2 SYDVKM. The CDR3 runs 16 residues. The V gene lost 3 bases and the J gene lost 8 bases, with 19 bases spanning the gap. CDR3 residues: CASSFNPAVSVGELFF. In DNA, the CDR3 is TGTGCCAGCAGTTTTAATCCGGCAGTTTCCGTAGGGGAGCTGTTTTTT. Complete variable domain (other parts from reference TRBV28 and TRBJ2-2): DVKVTQSSRYLVKRTGEKVFLECVQDMDHENMFWYRQDPGLGLRLIYFSYDVKMKEKGDIPEGYSVSREKKERFSLILESASTNQTSMYLCASSFNPAVSVGELFFGEGSRLTVL.

The genes are TRBV27 and TRBJ2-5; TRBD2 matches 10 bases. The J call may not be correct, given that the DNA end is closer to TRBJ2-7. The CDR3 runs 14 residues. From germline, CDR1 is MNHEY and CDR2 SMNVEV (reference sequence). CDR3 in amino acids: CATARAGGLYEQYF. The DNA for the CDR3 is TGTGCCACCGCGCGAGCGGGGGGGTTGTACGAGCAGTACTTC.

Concerning this clone: The junction departs from germline at one end; a sequencing error may be responsible. This chain uses TRBV20-1 with TRBJ2-5; D call uncertain. From germline, CDR1 is DFQATT and CDR2 SNEGSKA (reference sequence). This CDR3 spans 11 amino acids. For the CDR3, the DNA is TGCAGTGCTAGAGAAGTTGGGCTAGACCACTTC. Protein sequence: CSAREVGLDHF.